The clone carrying this T cell receptor (beta chain) appeared a single time. Its matching antigen is unknown. This record comes from a study of shared clonotypes between healthy human individuals. As for the study in general: Participating donors consisted of a couple of women and a few men aged 18 to 49. Notes on the study in general: Generation probability values for non-shared clonotypes were lower than those for clonotypes shared by all four donors. Naive subsets generally exceeded memory subsets in estimated richness.

Germline V lookup: CDR1 LGHNA, CDR2 YSLEER. V was pared by 1 base and J by 0 bases, with 14 bases between. The CDR3 loop spans 17 amino acids. Naive-designated CD8 cells lacked CD45RO, were positively enriched for CCR7, and omitted terminally differentiated effector memory CD45RA+ cells. Profiling relied on immunoSEQ multiplex PCR, and the TCRdb table lists in-frame clones only, not all of them. Of 800,000 to 950,000 clones in the sample, around 96% are singletons; the top ten hold roughly 0.23%. Sequenced material: naive CD8+ T cells sorted from blood. This clonotype was obtained from a man aged 25 to 45 in good health. This chain uses TRBV4-3 with TRBJ2-3; D is unresolved. DNA of the CDR3: TGCGCCAGCAGCCAAGGTTCAGCGATTACTAGCACAGATACGCAGTATTTT. Translated, it gives CASSQGSAITSTDTQYF.